This T cell receptor beta chain was sequenced in a study of T cell responses to AZD1222 COVID-19 vaccine. V was pared by 7 bases and J by 10 bases, with 16 bases between. The germline gives CDR1 SNHLY, CDR2 FYNNEI. This CDR3 is built from 12 residues. Overall study results and limits: Increases in Spike-specific TCR breadth and depth were seen after two AZD1222 doses.

Concerning this clone itself: The antigen is not known.

Libraries were prepared by immunoSEQ multiplex PCR; TCRdb keeps only in-frame clonotypes and omits some of them. The sample comprises 100,000 to 150,000 clones, roughly 90% of which are singletons, and under 9% rests with the top ten. This rearrangement joins TRBV2 to TRBJ1-1; TRBD1 might be the D (5 bases). The sequence came from an adult who received the AZD1222 COVID-19 vaccine. The sample here was peripheral blood, taken 28 days after the second AZD1222 dose. The CDR3 sequence is CASTPGGGSAFF. In DNA form, the CDR3 reads TGTGCCAGCACCCCTGGGGGGGGATCAGCTTTCTTT.